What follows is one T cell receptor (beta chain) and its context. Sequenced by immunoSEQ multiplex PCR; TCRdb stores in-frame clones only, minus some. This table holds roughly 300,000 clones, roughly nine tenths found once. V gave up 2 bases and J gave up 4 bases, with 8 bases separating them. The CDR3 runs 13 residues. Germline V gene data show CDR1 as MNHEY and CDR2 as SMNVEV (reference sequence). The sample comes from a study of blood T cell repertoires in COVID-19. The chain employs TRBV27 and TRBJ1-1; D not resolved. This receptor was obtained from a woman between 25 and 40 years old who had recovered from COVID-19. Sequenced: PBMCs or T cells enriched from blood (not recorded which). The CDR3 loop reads CASSLTRGTEAFF. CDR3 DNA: TGTGCCAGCAGTTTAACCCGGGGCACTGAAGCTTTCTTT.